This TCR beta chain was obtained from a study of T cells in Graves' hyperthyroidism and ophthalmopathy. The investigators amplified TCR beta CDR3 regions from RNA transcripts. The TCR CDR3 first-round RT-PCR relied on the HTBI primer set. TCRdb analysed the multiplex PCR reads with MiXCR anew, one entry per CDR3 protein. This table has about 400,000 distinct CDR3 sequences, about 15% appearing once. The germline V gene has CDR1 SGHTA and CDR2 FQGNSA. Trimming cost V 5 bases and J 3 bases, with 14 bases left between them. The CDR3 runs 15 residues. This TCR was sampled from a woman aged 30 to 39 with Graves' hyperthyroidism. This chain connects TRBV7-2 to TRBJ1-5; D is possibly TRBD1 (5 bases). The sequencing sample was made of blood. The CDR3 reads CASSPEGGVNQPQHF. CDR3 nucleotides: TGTGCCAGCAGCCCAGAGGGAGGGGTCAATCAGCCCCAGCATTTT.